This TCR beta chain was obtained from a study of T cell repertoires in cytomegalovirus infection. For the study at large: Indicated by public TCR beta signatures were CMV infection and matching HLA type.

Trimming shortened V by 6 bases and J by 7 bases, and 6 bases separated the two germline ends. Germline CDR1 MDHEN, CDR2 SYDVKM. The CDR3 has 11 residues. TCRdb reprocessed the reads via MiXCR and lists one record per CDR3 protein. The repertoire consists of 200,000 to 300,000 distinct CDR3 sequences, with around an eighth occurring once and the leading ten covering around 1.6%. This clonotype was recorded a few times. The sequence derives from a human donor in good health (CMV status not recorded). Some clones in this sample may be carry-over from other donors' samples. Source material: PBMCs. V usage is TRBV28 and J usage is TRBJ2-2, with D maybe TRBD2 (5 bases). The CDR3 loop is CASRDFGELFF. CDR3 nucleotides: TGTGCCAGCAGGGACTTCGGGGAGCTGTTTTTT.